The clone carrying this T cell receptor beta chain came up a few times. Its antigen remains unknown. This specimen comes from a study of identical twins. Study-wide results and limits: The presence of invariant MAIT and iNKT cells could partly confound analyses of zero-insertion sequences.

This CDR3 has 15 residues. Germline V gene data show CDR1 as ENHRY and CDR2 as SYGVKD. V shed 6 bases and J 4 bases; nucleotides not matched to a gene: 8. TCRdb re-called the 5' RACE reads with MiXCR, one entry per CDR3 protein. The data hold hundreds of thousands of distinct CDR3 sequences, with about 9.4% observed a single time. The sample also formed part of further work on yellow fever vaccine responses in identical twins.

The receptor was isolated from a young woman in good health. Material: PBMCs. The genes are TRBV10-3 and TRBJ2-7; 11 nucleotides match TRBD1. This CDR3 is CAIRAPGQGVYEQYF. The CDR3 DNA sequence: TGTGCCATCAGGGCACCGGGACAGGGGGTATACGAGCAGTACTTC.